This T cell receptor beta chain was documented in a study of PD-1 blockade in mismatch repair-deficient tumors. The CDR3 contains 12 residues. The germline V and J ends were trimmed by 4 bases and 4 bases, with 8 bases remaining between them. The germline gives CDR1 SGDLS, CDR2 YYNGEE. Broader study findings: Tumor-resident clones, often undetectable pretreatment in blood, expanded then contracted after pembrolizumab.

For this clone: The target antigen is unknown.

PCR or immunohistochemistry showed mismatch repair deficiency in every enrolled patient. Sequencing was performed with immunoSEQ multiplex PCR; in TCRdb, only in-frame clones are kept and a portion is missing. The repertoire consists of about 39,000 clones, with approximately 83% occurring once and the leading ten covering under 1.2%. Sequenced material: PBMCs, taken approximately 41 weeks after starting pembrolizumab. The TCR sequence derives from an adult with mismatch repair-deficient cancer. The J gene is TRBJ1-2, the V gene TRBV9, with D unclear. This CDR3 reads CASSPRGYGYTF. CDR3 in DNA: TGTGCCAGCAGCCCTCGGGGCTATGGCTACACCTTC.